The 26 T cell receptor beta chains reported below all come from one sample, sequenced in a study of blood T cell repertoires in COVID-19. Generated by immunoSEQ multiplex PCR, the TCRdb table keeps only in-frame clones and is missing some. The sample has nearly 110,000 clones; approximately 80% are singletons. Sequenced sample: peripheral blood. The receptor set was obtained from a woman aged 60-70 years with acute or convalescent COVID-19.

This clone came up once. V and J are TRBV5-1 and TRBJ2-6; possible D gene TRBD1, 5 bases. Germline V gene lookup returns CDR1 SGHRS and CDR2 YFSETQ. V was shortened by 4 bases and J by 0 bases, with 8 bases between the two germline ends. The CDR3 consists of 15 residues. CDR3 nucleotides: TGCGCCAGCAGCCTCGACAGCTCTGGGGCCAACGTCCTGACTTTC. Translating it yields CASSLDSSGANVLTF.

This CDR3 reads CASSQGSGSGSYNEQFF. The CDR3, as DNA: TGTGCCAGCAGCCAGGGTTCGGGGTCGGGCTCCTACAATGAGCAGTTCTTC. This chain connects TRBV3-1 (or the pseudogene TRBV3-2) to TRBJ2-1; a possible D gene is TRBD2 (5 bases). This CDR3 is 17 amino acids long. The V gene's germline CDR1 is LGHDT and CDR2 YNNKEL (reference sequence). Trimming left V 3 bases short and J 0 bases short, with 15 bases between.

CDR3 sequence reads: CASSFHGAENEQFF. CDR3 DNA: TGCGCCAGCAGCTTTCATGGGGCAGAGAATGAGCAGTTCTTC. The V and J genes are TRBV5-1 and TRBJ2-1; D possibly corresponds to TRBD1 (5 bases). The germline gives CDR1 SGHRS, CDR2 YFSETQ. V lost 2 bases and J 7 bases, leaving 13 bases between the germline ends. The CDR3 contains 14 residues.

The CDR3 DNA is TGTGCCAGCAGAAGGGACAGGGACACTGAAGCTTTCTTT. This codes for CASRRDRDTEAFF. V is TRBV2 and J is TRBJ1-1; 9 bases fit TRBD1. CDR1 SNHLY and CDR2 FYNNEI come from the germline V gene. The CDR3 runs to 13 residues. J gave up 3 bases and V 6 bases, and 2 bases lay outside the gene matches.

This sequence joins TRBV4-1 and TRBJ2-3; D is perhaps TRBD2 (6 bases). Germline V gene sequence: CDR1 MGHRA, CDR2 YSYEKL. V lost 4 bases to trimming and J lost 4 bases, with 21 bases between them. There are 17 residues in the CDR3. CDR3 sequence: CASSPRVVGGAPDTQYF. CDR3 in DNA: TGCGCCAGCAGCCCCAGAGTAGTTGGCGGGGCCCCAGATACGCAGTATTTT.

V usage is TRBV12-5 and J usage is TRBJ2-5; 11 bases align to TRBD2. CDR1 is LGHNT, CDR2 FRNRAP, per germline. The CDR3 extends over 17 amino acids. Germline trimming cut 1 base from V and 2 bases from J; bases unmatched to any gene: 6. The DNA of the CDR3 is TGTGCTAGTGGTTTGGCCCGACTAGCGGGGTCACAAGAGACCCAGTACTTC. Its protein product is CASGLARLAGSQETQYF. Supplemented by reference TRBV12-5 and TRBJ2-5, the full variable domain reads DARVTQTPRHKVTEMGQEVTMRCQPILGHNTVFWYRQTMMQGLELLAYFRNRAPLDDSGMPKDRFSAEMPDATLATLKIQPSEPRDSAVYFCASGLARLAGSQETQYFGPGTRLLVL.

This clone was counted between two and nine times. The chain combines TRBV29-1 with TRBJ2-1; 7 nucleotides agree with TRBD2. Looked up from germline, CDR1 is SQVTM and CDR2 is ANQGSEA. The CDR3 extends over 15 amino acids. V lost 6 bases and J lost 0; bases outside the gene matches: 8. For the CDR3, the DNA is TGCAGCGTCTGGGGGGGGGAGAGCTCCTACAATGAGCAGTTCTTC. Its translation is CSVWGGESSYNEQFF.

The chain joins TRBV3-1 (or the pseudogene TRBV3-2) to TRBJ2-7; TRBD2 agrees at 12 bases. The length of the CDR3 is 17 residues. Losses at the gene ends were 2 bases for V and 2 bases for J; bases not matched to a gene: 7. From germline, CDR1 is LGHDT and CDR2 YNNKEL (reference sequence). CDR3 sequence (DNA): TGTGCCAGCAGCCAACCCCTAGCGGGGGGGGGCGCCTACGAGCAGTACTTC. Amino acids: CASSQPLAGGGAYEQYF.

This sequence joins TRBV5-4 and TRBJ1-1, with D possibly being TRBD1 (5 bases). This CDR3 has 18 residues. From germline, CDR1 is SGHNT and CDR2 YYREEE (reference sequence). The germline V and J ends were trimmed by 0 bases and 0 bases, with 18 bases remaining between them. CDR3 coding DNA: TGTGCCAGCAGCTTGGCCCTTAGACAGACCCTTATGAACACTGAAGCTTTCTTT. Translating gives CASSLALRQTLMNTEAFF.

The chain joins TRBV5-1 to TRBJ2-7, with D possibly matching TRBD1 (6 bases). The CDR3 extends over 15 amino acids. The germline CDR1 and CDR2 sequences are SGHRS and YFSETQ. Trimming stripped 0 bases from V and 5 bases from J, with 15 bases between. In DNA form, the CDR3 reads TGCGCCAGCAGCTTGGTTGCAGGGGAGTTTGACGAGCAGTACTTC. This gives the protein CASSLVAGEFDEQYF.

Only a few counts were recorded for this clone. This chain connects TRBV11-3 to TRBJ2-1, with a weak D call TRBD2 (6 bases). Germline V lookup: CDR1 SGHNT, CDR2 YENEEA. V was pared by 5 bases and J by 10 bases, with 21 bases between. The CDR3 spans 15 residues. CDR3 sequence reads: CASSPEGTERGEQFF. CDR3 nucleotide sequence: TGTGCCAGCAGCCCGGAGGGGACCGAAAGAGGGGAGCAGTTCTTC.

This chain links TRBV18 with TRBJ2-3; D not certain. From germline, CDR1 is KGHSH and CDR2 LQKENI. The CDR3 is 15 residues long. The V and J ends lost 3 bases and 0 bases respectively, with 10 bases between them. CDR3 loop: CASSPKAASTDTQYF. The CDR3 DNA reads as TGTGCCAGCTCACCGAAAGCCGCTAGCACAGATACGCAGTATTTT.

V usage is TRBV5-5 and J usage is TRBJ1-2; D ambiguous. V was trimmed by 5 bases and J by 3 bases, leaving 11 bases between them. From germline, CDR1 is SGHKS and CDR2 YYEKEE (reference sequence). CDR3 size: 13 residues. For the CDR3, the DNA is TGTGCCAGCAGATTGCCTCCCTACTATGGCTACACCTTC. It codes for CASRLPPYYGYTF.

The chain has TRBV7-7 and TRBJ1-1; possible D gene TRBD1, 6 bases. Germline assignment: CDR1 SSHAT and CDR2 FNYEAQ (reference sequence). V dropped 5 bases and J dropped 4 bases, with 11 bases sitting between them. CDR3 size: 13 residues. The CDR3 DNA is TGTGCCAGCAGCCCAGGGGTTGGCACTGAAGCTTTCTTT. As protein: CASSPGVGTEAFF. Supplemented by reference TRBV7-7 and TRBJ1-1, the full variable domain reads GAGVSQSPRYKVTKRGQDVTLRCDPISSHATLYWYQQALGQGPEFLTYFNYEAQPDKSGLPSDRFSAERPEGSISTLTIQRTEQRDSAMYRCASSPGVGTEAFFGQGTRLTVV.

There are a few counts of this clone. The chain uses TRBV23-1 and TRBJ2-7, with a tentative D call TRBD1 (7 bases). TRBV23-1 is assigned to the ORF class and has an uncertain function. This CDR3 contains 18 residues. Trimming removed 1 base at V and 6 bases at J, with 25 bases between. CDR3 sequence: CASSQFIGGTARLLEQYF. CDR3 coding DNA: TGCGCCAGCAGTCAATTTATCGGCGGGACAGCGCGCCTCCTCGAGCAGTACTTC.

This rearrangement joins TRBV5-1 to TRBJ1-4, with 10 positions matching TRBD1. The CDR3 covers 17 residues. Germline assignment: CDR1 SGHRS and CDR2 YFSETQ. Trimming at V came to 0 bases and at J to 2 bases, leaving 4 bases not matched to a gene. DNA for the CDR3: TGCGCCAGCAGCTTGGGGACAGGGGGTGTTACTAATGAAAAACTGTTTTTT. It codes for CASSLGTGGVTNEKLFF.

The chain combines TRBV4-2 with TRBJ1-3; D not certain. V lost 0 bases, J lost 0 bases, and 6 bases lay in between. In germline, CDR1 is LGHNA, CDR2 YNFKEQ. The CDR3 is 15 residues long. The DNA of the CDR3 is TGTGCCAGCAGCCAAGACAGAATCTCTGGAAACACCATATATTTT. Translating it yields CASSQDRISGNTIYF.

The chain joins TRBV7-9 to TRBJ1-6; 7 nucleotides line up with TRBD1. Germline loops: CDR1 SEHNR, CDR2 FQNEAQ (reference sequence). J lost 7 bases, V lost 1 base, and 7 bases had no gene match. The CDR3 extends over 16 amino acids. The CDR3 reads CASSLGVSGGNSPLHF. CDR3 nucleotide sequence: TGTGCCAGCAGCTTAGGGGTGTCAGGGGGGAATTCACCCCTCCACTTT.

The CDR3 sequence: CASSSRDNPYEKLFF. The CDR3 DNA sequence: TGTGCCAGCAGCTCCCGGGACAACCCCTATGAAAAACTGTTTTTT. The rearrangement uses TRBV7-6 and TRBJ1-4; D is perhaps TRBD1 (6 bases). Trimming cost V 4 bases and J 6 bases, with 15 bases left between them. There are 15 residues in the CDR3. Per the germline V gene, CDR1 is SGHVS and CDR2 is FNYEAQ.

The chain uses TRBV7-7 and TRBJ2-1; 8 positions match TRBD2. The CDR3 extends over 15 amino acids. Per germline, CDR1 SSHAT and CDR2 FNYEAQ (reference sequence). The junction had 3 bases not matched to a gene; V was cut back by 0 bases and J by 5 bases. The CDR3 loop is CASSLAPGGHNEQFF. The CDR3 DNA follows: TGTGCCAGCAGCTTAGCGCCGGGGGGGCACAATGAGCAGTTCTTC.

The chain has TRBV27 and TRBJ2-7, with 7 bases identical to TRBD1. This CDR3 is built from 14 residues. The germline V gene has CDR1 MNHEY and CDR2 SMNVEV (reference sequence). The J segment lost 4 bases and the V segment lost 6 bases, leaving 9 bases of the junction unmatched. In DNA form, the CDR3 reads TGTGCCAGCAGCCCTATGGGGACAGCGTACGAGCAGTACTTC. Translation: CASSPMGTAYEQYF.

This clone was detected only a few times. The rearrangement joins TRBV19 to TRBJ1-6, with unresolved D. V was trimmed by 6 bases and J by 1 base, leaving 10 bases between them. The CDR3 has 15 amino acids. Germline CDR1 reads LNHDA; CDR2 reads SQIVND (reference sequence). CDR3 bases: TGTGCCAGTAGAACGGGGAATTCCTATAATTCACCCCTCCACTTT. Amino acid sequence: CASRTGNSYNSPLHF. Using reference TRBV19 and TRBJ1-6 for the parts outside the CDR3, the full variable domain is DGGITQSPKYLFRKEGQNVTLSCEQNLNHDAMYWYRQDPGQGLRLIYYSQIVNDFQKGDIAEGYSVSREKKESFPLTVTSAQKNPTAFYLCASRTGNSYNSPLHFGNGTRLTVT.

The chain carries TRBV7-8 and TRBJ2-1; D gene uncertain. CDR3 length: 16 amino acids. The V end was cut by 2 bases, the J end by 5 bases, with 16 bases between. In germline, CDR1 is SGHVS, CDR2 FQNEAQ. CDR3 bases: TGTGCCAGCAGCTTACTACGGATCCTAGGAAACAATGAGCAGTTCTTC. It translates to CASSLLRILGNNEQFF.

This clone appeared a few times. The chain has TRBV4-2 and TRBJ2-7, with 9 nucleotides matching TRBD2. Trimming at V came to 0 bases and at J to 3 bases, leaving 6 bases not matched to a gene. The CDR3 runs 16 residues. From germline, CDR1 is LGHNA and CDR2 YNFKEQ. CDR3: CASSQELAGEIYEQYF. The CDR3, as DNA: TGTGCCAGCAGCCAAGAATTAGCGGGAGAGATCTACGAGCAGTACTTC.

This chain connects TRBV28 to TRBJ1-2; perhaps TRBD1 as D (6 bases). Per the germline V gene, CDR1 is MDHEN and CDR2 is SYDVKM. Trimming took off 5 bases at V and 4 bases at J, with 14 bases between the two ends. The CDR3 is 14 residues long. The CDR3: CASSTGSDSYGYTF. The CDR3 nucleotides read TGTGCCAGCAGTACAGGGTCCGATAGCTATGGCTACACCTTC.

The CDR3 protein is CASSQERGVQETQYF. The CDR3 DNA sequence: TGTGCCAGCAGCCAGGAGCGGGGGGTTCAAGAGACCCAGTACTTC. The V gene is TRBV7-9, the J gene TRBJ2-5; 9 nucleotides line up with TRBD2. V shed 5 bases and J 2 bases; nucleotides not matched to a gene: 6. Germline lookup yields CDR1 SEHNR and CDR2 FQNEAQ (reference sequence). The CDR3 is made up of 15 amino acids.